The present T cell receptor beta chain was sequenced within a study of regulatory T cells in long-lasting Graves disease. The V end lost 3 bases, the J end lost 5 bases, and 16 bases lay between the germline ends. The CDR3 contains 16 residues. Time point meaning: persistent/refractory GD, antithyroid drugs over 5 years with positive TRAb. PBMCs were the source of the RNA used for TCR sequencing. Criteria from the American Thyroid Association guidelines were applied to diagnose Graves' disease. This clonotype was counted at least ten times. Arm-PCR of CDR3 regions and iRepertoire HTBI primers were the basis on which TCR beta libraries were built. TCRdb re-called the multiplex PCR reads with MiXCR, one entry per CDR3 protein. The data contain about 470,000 distinct CDR3 sequences, around 20% of them singletons.

J is TRBJ2-2 and V is TRBV12-3 or TRBV12-4; D is perhaps TRBD1 or TRBD2 (5 bases each). The sample was peripheral blood mononuclear cells (PBMCs), taken when the disease was refractory, from a patient treated with antithyroid drugs. The sequence was collected from a female donor with Graves disease. The chain's CDR3 is CASSFPWGSGTGELFF. CDR3 nucleotides: TGTGCCAGCAGTTTTCCTTGGGGGAGCGGTACCGGGGAGCTGTTTTTT.